This TCR beta chain was captured by sequencing in a study of cytomegalovirus exposure and HLA in healthy donors. General study findings and limits: An Asian-associated ancestry cluster reportedly showed fewer N-insertions than the roughly 670-donor mean in a later analysis. Earlier results showed most TCR beta V segments being productive about 87% or about 30% of the time.

Use of 60 Vbeta and 13 Jbeta primers characterized the PCR. Method: immunoSEQ multiplex PCR; TCRdb's copy keeps in-frame clones and lacks some. The table records about 110,000 clones, roughly 78% of them present only once. CDR1 and CDR2 from the germline V gene are SNHLY and FYNNEI. The CDR3 totals 15 residues. Trimming cost V 3 bases and J 4 bases; bases outside gene matches: 3. This clone was counted a few times. Its matching antigen is unknown. The genes are TRBV2 and TRBJ2-7, with 13 bases that match TRBD2. This clonotype was sampled from a woman aged 25 to 39 in good health and CMV-seronegative. The material sequenced was PBMCs. The CDR3 protein is CASSDPGLAGYEQYF. The CDR3 nucleotides are TGTGCCAGCAGTGACCCGGGACTAGCGGGATACGAGCAGTACTTC. Based on the CDR3 plus reference TRBV2 and TRBJ2-7, the full variable domain is EPEVTQTPSHQVTQMGQEVILRCVPISNHLYFYWYRQILGQKVEFLVSFYNNEISEKSEIFDDQFSVERPDGSNFTLKIRSTKLEDSAMYFCASSDPGLAGYEQYFGPGTRLTVT.